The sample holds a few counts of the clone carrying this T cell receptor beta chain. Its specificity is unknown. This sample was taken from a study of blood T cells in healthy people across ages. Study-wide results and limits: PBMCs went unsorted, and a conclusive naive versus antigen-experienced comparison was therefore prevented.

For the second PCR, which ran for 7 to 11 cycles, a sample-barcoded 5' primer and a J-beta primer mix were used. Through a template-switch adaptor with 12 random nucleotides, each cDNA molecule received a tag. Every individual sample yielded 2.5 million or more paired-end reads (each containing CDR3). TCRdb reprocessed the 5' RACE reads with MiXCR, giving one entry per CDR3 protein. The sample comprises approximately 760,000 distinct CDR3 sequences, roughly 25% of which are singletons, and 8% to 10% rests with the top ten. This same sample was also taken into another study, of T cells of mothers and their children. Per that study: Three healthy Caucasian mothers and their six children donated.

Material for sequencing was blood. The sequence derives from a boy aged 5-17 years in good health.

DNA of the CDR3: TGCGCCAGCAGCCATGGAGGGGGGGACAGTTCCTACGAGCAGTACTTC. It is translated as CASSHGGGDSSYEQYF. This chain links TRBV4-3 with TRBJ2-7; D tentatively reads TRBD1 or TRBD2 (7 bases each). The ends were cut back, 3 bases at V and 1 base at J, with 16 bases in the middle. CDR1 and CDR2 from the germline V gene are LGHNA and YSLEER. The CDR3 length is 16 residues.